This T cell receptor beta chain was obtained from a study of OX40 agonist ivuxolimab in advanced cancers. About the study as a whole: Ivuxolimab was a fully human IgG2 agonistic monoclonal antibody targeting the costimulatory receptor OX40 (CD134). Intravenous ivuxolimab was administered to patients every 2 weeks at six dose levels: 0.01, 0.1, 0.3, 1.5, 3 and 10 mg/kg. Of the approximately 54 patients in dose escalation, 19 had hepatocellular carcinoma, about 15 had melanoma, 9 had renal cell carcinoma and 9 had head and neck cancer. A male proportion of roughly 80% and a mean age of around 60 years, ranging from about 20 to 85, were recorded for the dose-escalation cohort. Patients were allowed to have had prior anti-PD-1, anti-PD-L1 or anti-CTLA-4 therapy, and approximately 40% of the dose-escalation patients had been treated with checkpoint inhibitors. Three dose-escalation patients achieved partial responses, one with hepatocellular carcinoma and two with cutaneous melanoma. The point of sequencing TCRbeta in the periphery was to test whether ivuxolimab changed TCR sequence diversity and drove clonal T-cell expansion. The paper describes the monotherapy dose-escalation part (N of about 55 patients) of the phase I trial of ivuxolimab. What the work shows at the level of the full study, not this receptor alone: In partial responders in the 0.1-3.0 mg/kg groups, normalized peripheral clonal expansion was found to be among the lowest, especially among CD8+ T cells. After ivuxolimab, more expanded clones were found on average in CD8+ T cells than in CD4+ T cells. Which antigens the clonally expanded peripheral T cells were specific for was not determined. Low levels of normalized T-cell clonal expansion were also shown by some nonresponding patients. At doses from 0.1 to 3.0 mg/kg, clonal expansion was seen in both CD4+ and CD8+ blood T cells between baseline and week 6.

Note on this clone: Its antigen is not yet known. There are no base qualities to consult, and no much larger clone falls within one base.

Genomic DNA was extracted from sorted cells for sequencing of the TCRbeta CDR3 region. TCRbeta CDR3 regions were sequenced using the immunoSEQ Assay. Not all clones reach the TCRdb copy of this immuneACCESS table, which keeps in-frame sequences only. Checked studies attribute under half of the gap to unresolved V genes and leave the rest unexplained. For this sample there are 50,000 to 75,000 clones; around 90% appear just once. Of the sample, roughly 0.56% is held by the ten largest clones. The trial excluded patients who had a history of autoimmune disease or were on systemic immunosuppression. Peripheral blood for TCR sequencing was collected from all dose cohorts at baseline, on cycle 4 day 1, and on cycle 7 day 1. The samples were taken from a phase I, first-in-human, multicenter, open-label dose-escalation trial of ivuxolimab. Adults with locally advanced or metastatic melanoma, renal cell carcinoma, hepatocellular carcinoma or head and neck squamous cell carcinoma were enrolled in the trial. Before TCR sequencing, CD4+ T cells and CD8+ T cells were sorted from peripheral blood as separate populations.

CDR1 and CDR2, per the germline V gene, are SQVTM and ANQGSEA. The CDR3 starts with the cysteine, ends with the phenylalanine, and has 16 residues. Only CDR3 DNA remains: 48 bases, in frame from the first base. From V the trimming removes 0 bases and from J it removes 2 bases, while the gene matches leave 4 bases of the junction unaccounted for. The chain uses TRBV29-1 and TRBJ2-1; 10 nucleotides in the junction match TRBD2. The TCR comes from an adult with an advanced solid tumor such as melanoma, head and neck, liver or kidney cancer. Source: CD4+ or CD8+ T cells sorted from blood, taken in a trial of the OX40 agonist ivuxolimab. CDR3 region: CSVEDLLAGAYNEQFF. The bases read TGCAGCGTTGAAGATCTCCTAGCGGGGGCCTACAATGAGCAGTTCTTC.